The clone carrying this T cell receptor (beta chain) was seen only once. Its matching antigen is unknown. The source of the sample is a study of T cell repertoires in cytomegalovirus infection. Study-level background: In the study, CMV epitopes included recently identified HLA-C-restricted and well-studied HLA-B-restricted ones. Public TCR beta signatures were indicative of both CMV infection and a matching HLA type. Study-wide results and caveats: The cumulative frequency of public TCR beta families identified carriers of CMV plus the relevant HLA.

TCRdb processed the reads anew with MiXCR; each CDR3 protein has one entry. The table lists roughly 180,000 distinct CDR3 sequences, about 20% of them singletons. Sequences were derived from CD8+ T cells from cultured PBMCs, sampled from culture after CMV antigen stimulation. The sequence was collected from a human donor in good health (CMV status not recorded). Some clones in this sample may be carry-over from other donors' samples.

The CDR3 DNA sequence: TGTGCCAGCACCTTCGGGAGTACTGAAGCTTTCTTT. It codes for CASTFGSTEAFF. The chain carries TRBV6-6 and TRBJ1-1; D is unresolved. Germline assignment: CDR1 MNHNY and CDR2 SVGAGI (reference sequence). The V gene lost 7 bases and the J gene lost 5 bases, with 11 bases spanning the gap. The CDR3 contains 12 residues.